This T cell receptor beta chain was sequenced for a study of blood T cells in healthy people across ages. Study results and limitations: Strongly correlated with naive T cell percentage was TCR beta diversity.

Through a sample-barcoded 5' primer and a J-beta primer mix, a second PCR was run for roughly 7 to 11 cycles. TCRdb recomputed calls from the 5' RACE reads with MiXCR, one row per CDR3 protein. The sample lists around 1,000,000 distinct CDR3 sequences, approximately 25% occurring once. Only one count was recorded for this clonotype. The antigen remains unidentified. Germline V gene data show CDR1 as SGHNT and CDR2 as YYREEE (reference sequence). This CDR3 is 13 amino acids long. The same specimen was also included in a second study, on T cells of mothers and their children.

This receptor was identified in a girl aged 2 to 10 in good health. Sequencing used blood. The rearrangement links TRBV5-4 to TRBJ2-5; no clear D gene. The assigned J gene may be wrong: the sequence end matches TRBJ2-1 better. DNA of the CDR3: TGTGCCAGCAGCTTGGGTGGCGGTCGAGAGCAGTTCTTC. Its translation is CASSLGGGREQFF.